This is a list of T cell receptor beta chains from one sample in a study of cytotoxic CD8 clonotypes in ibrutinib-treated CLL. The data were produced by immunoSEQ multiplex PCR, yet TCRdb's version contains in-frame clones alone and is incomplete. The sample holds 70,000 to 80,000 clones, around four fifths seen once. Here the sequenced sample was PBMCs, taken after 24 months of ibrutinib treatment. The receptors originated from a human donor with chronic lymphocytic leukemia. Each CDR3 is given with its conserved first and last residue. A D gene is named only where the DNA matches it firmly. Rows give clone size only sometimes, using once, few, many, or a class for an expanded clone.

cdr3_aa,cdr3_nt,clone_size,v_call,j_call,d_call
CASLADLNTGELFF,TGTGCCAGCCTAGCTGATCTTAACACCGGGGAGCTGTTTTTT,-,TRBV28,TRBJ2-2,-
CASSRTSGRADTQYF,TGTGCTAGCAGCCGGACTAGCGGGAGAGCTGATACGCAGTATTTT,-,TRBV7-7,TRBJ2-3,TRBD2
CASGLGISGLSSYEQYF,TGTGCCAGCGGCTTAGGCATTAGCGGGCTAAGCTCCTACGAGCAGTACTTC,-,TRBV11-2,TRBJ2-7,TRBD2
CASTPGRGISYEQYF,TGTGCCAGCACCCCAGGTAGAGGAATTTCCTACGAGCAGTACTTC,-,TRBV6-5,TRBJ2-7,-
CASSIKDRRAGNTIYF,TGTGCCAGTAGTATAAAGGACCGACGAGCTGGAAACACCATATATTTT,-,TRBV19,TRBJ1-3,-
CASSLRGANQPQHF,TGTGCCAGCAGTTTGCGGGGGGCAAATCAGCCCCAGCATTTT,-,TRBV27,TRBJ1-5,-
CASSAWEGGLPNEQFF,TGTGCCAGCAGCGCATGGGAGGGTGGGCTTCCCAATGAGCAGTTCTTC,-,TRBV9,TRBJ2-1,TRBD2
CASSPDQSSYNEQFF,TGTGCCAGCTCACCCGACCAAAGCTCCTACAATGAGCAGTTCTTC,few,TRBV18,TRBJ2-1,-
CASSPWDGAEKLFF,TGTGCCAGCAGCCCCTGGGACGGGGCTGAAAAACTGTTTTTT,-,TRBV7-9,TRBJ1-4,-
CAWSVTSGRVEQFF,TGTGCCTGGAGTGTAACTAGCGGGAGAGTTGAGCAGTTCTTC,-,TRBV30,TRBJ2-1,TRBD2
CASSQLGRTEAFF,TGTGCCAGCAGCCAACTCGGTAGGACTGAAGCTTTCTTT,-,TRBV7-2,TRBJ1-1,-
CASSGTLSTDTQYF,TGTGCCAGCAGCGGGACACTTAGCACAGATACGCAGTATTTT,-,TRBV9,TRBJ2-3,-
CASSPSTRLYEQYF,TGCGCCAGCAGCCCGTCGACCCGGCTCTACGAGCAGTACTTC,-,TRBV4-1,TRBJ2-7,-
CASSREARSSYEQYF,TGTGCCAGCAGCCGAGAGGCTCGGTCCTCCTACGAGCAGTACTTC,-,TRBV7-2,TRBJ2-7,-
CASQQGGLTDTQYF,TGTGCCAGCCAGCAGGGGGGCTTGACAGATACGCAGTATTTT,-,TRBV19,TRBJ2-3,-
CASSPRDYGYTF,TGTGCCAGCAGCCCCAGAGATTATGGCTACACCTTC,-,TRBV11-2,TRBJ1-2,-
CASSLLMNTEAFF,TGTGCCAGCAGCTTGCTCATGAACACTGAAGCTTTCTTT,-,TRBV7-9,TRBJ1-1,-
CASSLIDRARGEQFF,TGTGCCAGCAGCTTAATTGACAGGGCGCGAGGTGAGCAGTTCTTC,-,TRBV7-2,TRBJ2-1,TRBD1
CATSRDRVSRGNTIYF,TGTGCCACCAGCAGAGACAGGGTATCTCGCGGAAACACCATATATTTT,-,TRBV15,TRBJ1-3,-
CASKSGAHPYEQYF,TGTGCCAGCAAATCGGGGGCCCACCCCTACGAGCAGTACTTC,-,TRBV28,TRBJ2-7,-
CASRPGLAGRTDTQYF,TGTGCCAGCAGGCCGGGACTAGCGGGTCGCACAGATACGCAGTATTTT,-,TRBV2,TRBJ2-3,TRBD2
CASSLDSFNQPQHF,TGTGCCAGCTCACTGGACAGCTTCAATCAGCCCCAGCATTTT,-,TRBV18,TRBJ1-5,-
CSVLEMEGNQPQHF,TGCAGCGTTCTGGAGATGGAGGGCAATCAGCCCCAGCATTTT,-,TRBV29-1,TRBJ1-5,-
CASSVGSSAPRTDTQYF,TGTGCCAGCAGCGTCGGTAGTTCGGCACCGCGCACAGATACGCAGTATTTT,-,TRBV9,TRBJ2-3,-
CASSPPNTEAFF,TGTGCCAGCAGTCCCCCAAACACTGAAGCTTTCTTT,once,TRBV28,TRBJ1-1,-
CASSITGEGNQPQHF,TGTGCCAGCAGTATAACAGGGGAAGGCAATCAGCCCCAGCATTTT,-,TRBV2,TRBJ1-5,TRBD1
CASSAQGASSTKNIQYF,TGTGCCAGCAGTGCGCAGGGGGCATCTTCAACCAAAAACATTCAGTACTTC,-,TRBV6-1,TRBJ2-4,TRBD1
CASSVFSPSSYNEQFF,TGTGCCAGCAGTGTGTTCAGTCCTAGCTCCTACAATGAGCAGTTCTTC,-,TRBV6-1,TRBJ2-1,-
CASSLDPQDTQYF,TGTGCCAGCAGCTTGGACCCCCAAGATACGCAGTATTTT,-,TRBV5-4,TRBJ2-3,-
CASSRGQGEQPQHF,TGTGCCAGCAGCAGAGGACAGGGCGAGCAGCCCCAGCATTTT,-,TRBV21-1,TRBJ1-5,-
CASSPGPASYNEQFF,TGTGCCAGCTCACCAGGACCCGCCTCCTACAATGAGCAGTTCTTC,-,TRBV18,TRBJ2-1,-
CASSTVGGPGELFF,TGCGCCAGCAGCACCGTAGGAGGCCCCGGGGAGCTGTTTTTT,few,TRBV5-1,TRBJ2-2,-
CSARPGPEQYF,TGCAGTGCTAGACCCGGCCCCGAGCAGTACTTC,-,TRBV20-1,TRBJ2-7,-
CAWDHGTGAANTEAFF,TGTGCCTGGGACCACGGGACAGGGGCCGCGAACACTGAAGCTTTCTTT,-,TRBV30,TRBJ1-1,TRBD1
CASSPQRRGRSSYNEQFF,TGTGCCAGCAGTCCCCAAAGACGCGGGAGGAGCTCCTACAATGAGCAGTTCTTC,once,TRBV27,TRBJ2-1,TRBD2
CASISFRTEAFF,TGTGCCAGCATTAGTTTCCGCACTGAAGCTTTCTTT,-,TRBV6-1,TRBJ1-1,-
CASSPPVRPSGYTF,TGTGCCAGCAGCCCCCCGGTACGACCTTCCGGCTACACCTTC,-,TRBV7-9,TRBJ1-2,-
CASSFPRGYQETQYF,TGTGCCAGCAGCTTTCCCCGGGGCTACCAAGAGACCCAGTACTTC,-,TRBV7-2,TRBJ2-5,-
CASSFRRTGITGELFF,TGTGCCAGCAGCTTCCGAAGGACAGGGATAACCGGGGAGCTGTTTTTT,once,TRBV7-9,TRBJ2-2,TRBD1
CASSVAQLTEQYF,TGTGCCAGCAGCGTAGCTCAGCTTACCGAGCAGTACTTC,-,TRBV9,TRBJ2-7,-
CASSFYFGGALEQYF,TGTGCCAGCAGTTTCTATTTTGGCGGTGCATTAGAGCAGTACTTC,-,TRBV28,TRBJ2-7,-
CSVSAGRDPTGELFF,TGCAGCGTTAGTGCGGGGCGCGATCCCACCGGGGAGCTGTTTTTT,-,TRBV29-1,TRBJ2-2,-
CARGINSRDEKGQPQHF,TGTGCCAGGGGTATCAACTCGAGAGACGAAAAAGGTCAGCCCCAGCATTTT,-,TRBV27,TRBJ1-5,-
CASGLAGWDTDTQYF,TGTGCCAGCGGACTAGCGGGTTGGGACACAGATACGCAGTATTTT,-,TRBV27,TRBJ2-3,TRBD2
CASTLQGAGAEAFF,TGTGCCAGCACTCTCCAGGGGGCAGGCGCTGAAGCTTTCTTT,-,TRBV28,TRBJ1-1,TRBD1
CAISESPGPYNEQFF,TGTGCCATCAGTGAGTCGCCGGGACCTTACAATGAGCAGTTCTTC,-,TRBV10-3,TRBJ2-1,-
CASSRRQGATNEKLFF,TGTGCCAGCAGTAGAAGACAGGGAGCAACTAATGAAAAACTGTTTTTT,-,TRBV6-6,TRBJ1-4,TRBD1
CASRGYNQPQHF,TGTGCCAGCAGGGGGTACAATCAGCCCCAGCATTTT,-,TRBV6-1,TRBJ1-5,-
CASSARAGDYYGYTF,TGTGCCAGCAGCGCCCGAGCAGGGGACTACTATGGCTACACCTTC,once,TRBV9,TRBJ1-2,-
CASSPRGPDTQYF,TGTGCCAGCAGCCCTCGTGGGCCAGATACGCAGTATTTT,-,TRBV7-9,TRBJ2-3,-
CASSPDTRTSGKQYF,TGTGCCAGCAGTCCCGACACCCGGACTAGCGGGAAGCAGTACTTC,few,TRBV28,TRBJ2-7,TRBD2
CASTGQNTDTQYF,TGTGCCAGCACCGGACAGAACACAGATACGCAGTATTTT,-,TRBV6-1,TRBJ2-3,-
CASTNPDRKTGELFF,TGTGCCAGTACCAATCCGGACAGAAAAACCGGGGAGCTGTTTTTT,-,TRBV19,TRBJ2-2,-
CASSGTYEQYF,TGTGCCAGCAGCGGAACTTACGAGCAGTACTTC,once,TRBV7-9,TRBJ2-7,-
CASSPTSGGTGAQYF,TGTGCCAGCAGCCCGACTAGCGGGGGCACGGGGGCGCAGTATTTT,-,TRBV7-6,TRBJ2-3,TRBD2